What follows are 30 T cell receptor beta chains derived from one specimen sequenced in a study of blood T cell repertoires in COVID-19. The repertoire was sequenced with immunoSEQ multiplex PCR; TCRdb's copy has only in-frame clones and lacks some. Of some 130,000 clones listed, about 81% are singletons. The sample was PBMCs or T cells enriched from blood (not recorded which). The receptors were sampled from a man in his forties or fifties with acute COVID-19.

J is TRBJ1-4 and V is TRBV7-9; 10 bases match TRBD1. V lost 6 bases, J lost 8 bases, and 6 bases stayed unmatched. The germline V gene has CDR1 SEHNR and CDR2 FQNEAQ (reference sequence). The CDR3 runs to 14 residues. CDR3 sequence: CASSVDRGQEKLFF. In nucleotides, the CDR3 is TGTGCCAGCAGTGTTGACAGGGGGCAGGAAAAACTGTTTTTT.

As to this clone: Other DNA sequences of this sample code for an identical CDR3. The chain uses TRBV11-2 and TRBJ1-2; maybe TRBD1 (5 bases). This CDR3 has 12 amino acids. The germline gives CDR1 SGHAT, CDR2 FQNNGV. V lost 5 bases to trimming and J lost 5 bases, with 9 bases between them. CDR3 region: CASSPQGYGYTF. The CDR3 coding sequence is TGTGCCAGCAGCCCTCAGGGATATGGCTACACCTTC. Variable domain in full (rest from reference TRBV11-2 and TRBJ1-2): EAGVAQSPRYKIIEKRQSVAFWCNPISGHATLYWYQQILGQGPKLLIQFQNNGVVDDSQLPKDRFSAERLKGVDSTLKIQPAKLEDSAVYLCASSPQGYGYTFGSGTRLTVV.

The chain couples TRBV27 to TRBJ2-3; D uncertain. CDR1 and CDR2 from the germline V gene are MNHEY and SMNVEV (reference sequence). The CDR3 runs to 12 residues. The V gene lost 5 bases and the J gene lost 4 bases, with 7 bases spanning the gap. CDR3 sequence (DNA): TGTGCCAGCAGTGTTCCTGCAGATACGCAGTATTTT. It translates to CASSVPADTQYF.

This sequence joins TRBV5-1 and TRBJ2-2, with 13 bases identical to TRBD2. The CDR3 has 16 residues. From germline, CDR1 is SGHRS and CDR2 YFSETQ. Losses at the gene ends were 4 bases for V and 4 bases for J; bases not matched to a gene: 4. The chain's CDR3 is CASSPGLAGVTGELFF. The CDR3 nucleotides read TGCGCCAGCAGCCCAGGACTAGCGGGAGTCACCGGGGAGCTGTTTTTT. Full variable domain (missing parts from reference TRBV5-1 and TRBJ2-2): KAGVTQTPRYLIKTRGQQVTLSCSPISGHRSVSWYQQTPGQGLQFLFEYFSETQRNKGNFPGRFSGRQFSNSRSEMNVSTLELGDSALYLCASSPGLAGVTGELFFGEGSRLTVL.

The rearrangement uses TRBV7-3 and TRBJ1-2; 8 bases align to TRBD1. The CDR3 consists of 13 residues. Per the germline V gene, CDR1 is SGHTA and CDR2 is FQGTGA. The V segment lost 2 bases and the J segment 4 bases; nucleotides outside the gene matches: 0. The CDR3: CASSLDRGYGYTF. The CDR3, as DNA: TGTGCCAGCAGCTTAGACAGGGGCTATGGCTACACCTTC.

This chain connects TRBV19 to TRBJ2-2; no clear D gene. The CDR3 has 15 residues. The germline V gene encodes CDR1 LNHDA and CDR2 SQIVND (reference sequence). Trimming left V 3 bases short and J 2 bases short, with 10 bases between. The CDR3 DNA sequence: TGTGCCAGTAGTATTTTGGGCTTCAACACCGGGGAGCTGTTTTTT. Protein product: CASSILGFNTGELFF.

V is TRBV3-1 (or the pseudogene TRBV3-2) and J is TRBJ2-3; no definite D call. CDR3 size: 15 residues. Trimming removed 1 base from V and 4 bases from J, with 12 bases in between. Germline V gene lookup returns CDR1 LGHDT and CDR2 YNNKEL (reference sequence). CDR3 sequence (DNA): TGTGCCAGCAGCCAAGCGGGTATTGTGTCAGATACGCAGTATTTT. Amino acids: CASSQAGIVSDTQYF.

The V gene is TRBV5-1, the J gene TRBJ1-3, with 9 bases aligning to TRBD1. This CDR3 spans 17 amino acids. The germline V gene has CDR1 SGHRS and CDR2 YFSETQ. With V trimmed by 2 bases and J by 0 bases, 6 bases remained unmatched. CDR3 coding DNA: TGCGCCAGCAGCTTAACCGGGACAGGGCACTCTGGAAACACCATATATTTT. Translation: CASSLTGTGHSGNTIYF. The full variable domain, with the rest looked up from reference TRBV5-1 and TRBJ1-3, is KAGVTQTPRYLIKTRGQQVTLSCSPISGHRSVSWYQQTPGQGLQFLFEYFSETQRNKGNFPGRFSGRQFSNSRSEMNVSTLELGDSALYLCASSLTGTGHSGNTIYFGEGSWLTVV.

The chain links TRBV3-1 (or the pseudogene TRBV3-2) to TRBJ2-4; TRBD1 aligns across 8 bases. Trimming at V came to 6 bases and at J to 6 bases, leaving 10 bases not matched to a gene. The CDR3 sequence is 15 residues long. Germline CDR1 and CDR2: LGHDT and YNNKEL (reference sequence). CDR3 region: CASSYKTGVTNIQYF. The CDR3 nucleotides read TGTGCCAGCAGTTATAAGACAGGGGTAACAAACATTCAGTACTTC.

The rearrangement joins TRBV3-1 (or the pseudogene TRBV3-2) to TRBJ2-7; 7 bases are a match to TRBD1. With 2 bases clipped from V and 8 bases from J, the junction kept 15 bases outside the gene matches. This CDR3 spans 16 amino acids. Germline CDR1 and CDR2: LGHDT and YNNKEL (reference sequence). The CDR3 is CASSQPNRGRAGQQYF. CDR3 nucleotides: TGTGCCAGCAGCCAACCGAACAGGGGAAGGGCCGGCCAGCAGTACTTC.

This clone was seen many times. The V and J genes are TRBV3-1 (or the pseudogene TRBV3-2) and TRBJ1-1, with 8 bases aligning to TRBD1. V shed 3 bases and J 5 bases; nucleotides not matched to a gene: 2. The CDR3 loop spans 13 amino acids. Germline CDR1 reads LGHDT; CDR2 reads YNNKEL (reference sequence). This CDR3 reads CASSQTGETEAFF. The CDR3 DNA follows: TGTGCCAGCAGCCAGACAGGGGAGACTGAAGCTTTCTTT.

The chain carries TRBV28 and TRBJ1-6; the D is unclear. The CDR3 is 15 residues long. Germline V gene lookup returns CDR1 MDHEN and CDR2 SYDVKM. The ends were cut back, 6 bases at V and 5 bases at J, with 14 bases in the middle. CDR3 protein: CASSISNGNNSPLHF. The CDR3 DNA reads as TGTGCCAGCAGCATCTCGAACGGGAATAATTCACCCCTCCACTTT.

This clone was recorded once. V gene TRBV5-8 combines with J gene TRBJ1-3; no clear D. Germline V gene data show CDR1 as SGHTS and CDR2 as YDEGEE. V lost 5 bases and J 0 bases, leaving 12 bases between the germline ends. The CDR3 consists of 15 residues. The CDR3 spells CASSPQDHSGNTIYF. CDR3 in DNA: TGTGCCAGCAGTCCGCAGGATCACTCTGGAAACACCATATATTTT.

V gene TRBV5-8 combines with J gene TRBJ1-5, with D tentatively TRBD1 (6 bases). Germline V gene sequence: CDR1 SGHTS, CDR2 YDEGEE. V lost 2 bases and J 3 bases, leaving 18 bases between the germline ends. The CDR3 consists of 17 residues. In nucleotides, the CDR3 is TGTGCCAGCAGCTTACAAGGGGACACCTTTATCAATCAGCCCCAGCATTTT. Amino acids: CASSLQGDTFINQPQHF.

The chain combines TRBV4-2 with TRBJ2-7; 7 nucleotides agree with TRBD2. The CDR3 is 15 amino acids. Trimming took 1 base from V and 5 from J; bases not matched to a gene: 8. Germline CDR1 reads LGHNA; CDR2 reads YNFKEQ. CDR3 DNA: TGTGCCAGCAGCCAAGGGCCGTCTAGCGGAGACGAGCAGTACTTC. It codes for CASSQGPSSGDEQYF.

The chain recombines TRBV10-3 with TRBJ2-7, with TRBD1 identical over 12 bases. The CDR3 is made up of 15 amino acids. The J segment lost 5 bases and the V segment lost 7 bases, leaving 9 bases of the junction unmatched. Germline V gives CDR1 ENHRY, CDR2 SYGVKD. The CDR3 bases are TGTGCCATCATGCCGGGACAGGGGGCGTCCGACGAGCAGTACTTC. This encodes CAIMPGQGASDEQYF.

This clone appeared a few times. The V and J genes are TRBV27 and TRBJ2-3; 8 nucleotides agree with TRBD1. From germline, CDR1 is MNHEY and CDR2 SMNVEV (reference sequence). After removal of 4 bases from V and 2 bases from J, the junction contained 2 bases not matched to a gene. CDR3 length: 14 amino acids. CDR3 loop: CASSWTGNTDTQYF. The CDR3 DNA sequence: TGTGCCAGCAGTTGGACAGGGAACACAGATACGCAGTATTTT.

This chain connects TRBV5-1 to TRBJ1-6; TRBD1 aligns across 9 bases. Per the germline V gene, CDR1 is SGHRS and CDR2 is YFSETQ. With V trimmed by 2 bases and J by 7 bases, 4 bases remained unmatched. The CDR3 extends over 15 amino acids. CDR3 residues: CASSFGTGWNSPLHF. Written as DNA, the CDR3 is TGCGCCAGCAGCTTTGGGACAGGGTGGAATTCACCCCTCCACTTT.

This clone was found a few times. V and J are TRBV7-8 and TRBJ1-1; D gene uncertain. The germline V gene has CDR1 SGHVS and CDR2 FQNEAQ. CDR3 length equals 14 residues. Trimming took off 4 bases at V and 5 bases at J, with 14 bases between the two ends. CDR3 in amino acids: CASSYLLGGTEAFF. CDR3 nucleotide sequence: TGTGCCAGCAGCTACTTACTTGGCGGGACTGAAGCTTTCTTT. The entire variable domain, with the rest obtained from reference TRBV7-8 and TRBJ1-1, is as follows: GAGVSQSPRYKVAKRGQDVALRCDPISGHVSLFWYQQALGQGPEFLTYFQNEAQLDKSGLPSDRFFAERPEGSVSTLKIQRTQQEDSAVYLCASSYLLGGTEAFFGQGTRLTVV.

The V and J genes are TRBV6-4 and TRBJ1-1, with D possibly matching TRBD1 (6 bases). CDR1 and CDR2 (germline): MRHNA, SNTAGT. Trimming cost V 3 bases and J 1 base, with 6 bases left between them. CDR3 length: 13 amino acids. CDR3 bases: TGTGCCAGCAGTGAACAGGGGAACACTGAAGCTTTCTTT. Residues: CASSEQGNTEAFF.

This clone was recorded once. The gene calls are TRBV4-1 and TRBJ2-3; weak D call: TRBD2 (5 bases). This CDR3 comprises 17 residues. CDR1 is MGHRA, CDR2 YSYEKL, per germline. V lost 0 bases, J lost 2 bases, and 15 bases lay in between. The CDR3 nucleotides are TGCGCCAGCAGCCAAGACGCGGAATTTAGCGACACAGATACGCAGTATTTT. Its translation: CASSQDAEFSDTDTQYF.

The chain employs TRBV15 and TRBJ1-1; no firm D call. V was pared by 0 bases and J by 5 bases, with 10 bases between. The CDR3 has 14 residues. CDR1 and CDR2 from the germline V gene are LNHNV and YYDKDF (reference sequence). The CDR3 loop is CATSRERVGTEAFF. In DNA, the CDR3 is TGTGCCACCAGCAGAGAGAGGGTGGGGACTGAAGCTTTCTTT.

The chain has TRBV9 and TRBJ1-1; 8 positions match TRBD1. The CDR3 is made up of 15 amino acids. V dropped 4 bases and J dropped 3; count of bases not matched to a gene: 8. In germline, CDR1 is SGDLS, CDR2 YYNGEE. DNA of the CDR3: TGTGCCAGCAGCTGGACAGGGAGTGGTGACACTGAAGCTTTCTTT. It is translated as CASSWTGSGDTEAFF.

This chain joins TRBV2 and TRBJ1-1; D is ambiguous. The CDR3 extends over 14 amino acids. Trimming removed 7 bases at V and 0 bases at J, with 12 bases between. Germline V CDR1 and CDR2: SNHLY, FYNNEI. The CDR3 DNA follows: TGTGCCAGCAATCCAGGCAGAATGAACACTGAAGCTTTCTTT. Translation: CASNPGRMNTEAFF.

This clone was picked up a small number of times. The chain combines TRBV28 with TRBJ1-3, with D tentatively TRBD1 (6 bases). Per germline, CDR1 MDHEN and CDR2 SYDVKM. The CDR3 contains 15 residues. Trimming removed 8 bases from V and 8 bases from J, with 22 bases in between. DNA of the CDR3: TGTGCCAGCTCCACAGGGAGGGTAGTGCAGTACACCATATATTTT. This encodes CASSTGRVVQYTIYF.

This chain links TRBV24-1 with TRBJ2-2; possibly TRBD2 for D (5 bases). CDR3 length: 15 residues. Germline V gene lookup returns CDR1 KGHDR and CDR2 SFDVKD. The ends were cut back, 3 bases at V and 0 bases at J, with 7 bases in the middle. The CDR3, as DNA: TGTGCCACCAGTGATGGGCGGGCGAACACCGGGGAGCTGTTTTTT. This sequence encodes CATSDGRANTGELFF.

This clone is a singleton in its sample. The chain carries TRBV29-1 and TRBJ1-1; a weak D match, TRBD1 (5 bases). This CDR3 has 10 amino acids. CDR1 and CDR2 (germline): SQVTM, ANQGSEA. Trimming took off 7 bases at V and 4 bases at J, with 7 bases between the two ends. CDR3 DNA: TGCAGCGCCCAGGGCACTGAAGCTTTCTTT. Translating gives CSAQGTEAFF.

CDR3 sequence reads: CASSGGGTGDPGANVLTF. The CDR3 DNA reads TGTGCCAGCAGCGGAGGGGGGACAGGGGATCCCGGGGCCAACGTCCTGACTTTC. This chain connects TRBV9 to TRBJ2-6; 10 nucleotides match TRBD1. Per germline, CDR1 SGDLS and CDR2 YYNGEE. The J segment lost 4 bases and the V segment lost 3 bases, leaving 10 bases of the junction unmatched. The CDR3 sequence is 18 residues long.

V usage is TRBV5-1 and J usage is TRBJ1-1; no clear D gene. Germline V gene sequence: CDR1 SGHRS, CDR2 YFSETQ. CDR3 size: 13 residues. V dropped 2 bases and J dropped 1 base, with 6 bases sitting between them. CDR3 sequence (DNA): TGCGCCAGCAGCTTTGGGCGGAACACTGAAGCTTTCTTT. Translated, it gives CASSFGRNTEAFF.

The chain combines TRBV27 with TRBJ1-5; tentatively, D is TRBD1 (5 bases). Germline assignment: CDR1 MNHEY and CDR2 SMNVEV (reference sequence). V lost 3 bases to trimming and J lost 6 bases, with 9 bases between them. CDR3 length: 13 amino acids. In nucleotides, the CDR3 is TGTGCCAGCAGTTTCACCGGGGGTCAGCCCCAGCATTTT. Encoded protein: CASSFTGGQPQHF.